One T cell receptor beta chain is described in this entry. Its cognate antigen is unknown. These data originate in a study of cytomegalovirus exposure and HLA in healthy donors. Turning to the study itself: HLA-typed donors contributed 65 million to 85 million unique TCRs, which were held in an early data release.

This CDR3 has 12 amino acids. V lost 0 bases and J 6 bases, leaving 7 bases between the germline ends. Per germline, CDR1 SGHRS and CDR2 YFSETQ. PCR primers comprised 60 Vbeta and 13 Jbeta primers. Only in-frame clones appear in the TCRdb table, and some are missing; sequencing was by immunoSEQ multiplex PCR. This sample's table reports tens of thousands of clones. The study's findings and limits: As a later analysis showed, several of the most significant clusters appeared to be linked to common viral pathogens. In an earlier analysis, productive rearrangement rates for most beta V segments clustered near 87% or 30%.

The receptor's source is a young man in good health and CMV-seronegative. The chain couples TRBV5-1 to TRBJ2-7, with D maybe TRBD2 (5 bases). The sequencing sample was made of PBMCs. The CDR3 DNA reads as TGCGCCAGCAGCTTGGAGGCGGGCGAGCAGTACTTC. This gives the protein CASSLEAGEQYF.